These 9 T cell receptor beta chains originate from one sample sequenced in a study of cytomegalovirus exposure and HLA in healthy donors. Researchers ran the PCR with 60 Vbeta and 13 Jbeta primers. Assay used: immunoSEQ multiplex PCR; TCRdb lists only in-frame clones, some missing. The data hold about 130,000 clones, with 70% to 80% observed a single time. Sequenced sample: PBMCs. The receptors were sampled from a man aged 50-60 years in good health and CMV-seronegative.

The chain has TRBV5-1 and TRBJ2-7; the D is unclear. V was clipped by 0 bases and J by 4 bases, with 8 bases between them. Germline values: CDR1 SGHRS, CDR2 YFSETQ. The CDR3 length is 13 residues. For the CDR3, the DNA is TGCGCCAGCAGCTTGGACGGGTATTACGAGCAGTACTTC. This gives the protein CASSLDGYYEQYF.

This clone has only one observation. The chain combines TRBV5-5 with TRBJ2-5; D is unclear. V lost 0 bases and J lost 8, with 8 bases in between. CDR1 is SGHKS and CDR2 is YYEKEE in the germline V gene (reference sequence). The CDR3 extends over 12 amino acids. This CDR3 is CASSLASTTQYF. CDR3 sequence (DNA): TGTGCCAGCAGCTTGGCATCGACTACCCAGTACTTC.

This rearrangement joins TRBV19 to TRBJ1-5; 7 bases line up with TRBD1. CDR3 size: 14 residues. Germline V gene data show CDR1 as LNHDA and CDR2 as SQIVND (reference sequence). The trim removed 4 bases at V and 4 bases at J, leaving 4 bases unmatched. In DNA, the CDR3 is TGTGCCAGTAGTAGACCAGGGGGTAATCAGCCCCAGCATTTT. This codes for CASSRPGGNQPQHF.

The chain employs TRBV6-6 and TRBJ1-1, with 9 nucleotides matching TRBD1. The J segment lost 6 bases and the V segment lost 5 bases, leaving 4 bases of the junction unmatched. CDR1 is MNHNY, CDR2 SVGAGI, per germline (reference sequence). There are 13 residues in the CDR3. This chain's CDR3 is CASSRDREAEAFF. CDR3 DNA sequence: TGTGCCAGCAGTCGGGACAGGGAGGCTGAAGCTTTCTTT.

CDR3 in amino acids: CAWSAGAGVKETQYF. DNA for the CDR3: TGTGCCTGGAGTGCCGGAGCGGGAGTAAAGGAGACCCAGTACTTC. V and J are TRBV30 and TRBJ2-5; 8 bases line up with TRBD2. Germline loops: CDR1 GTSNPN, CDR2 SVGIG (reference sequence). The length of the CDR3 is 15 residues. V lost 1 base to trimming and J lost 5 bases; unmatched junction nucleotides: 9.

The gene calls are TRBV2 and TRBJ2-5; a weak D match, TRBD2 (5 bases). The CDR3 covers 14 residues. V was cut by 6 bases and J by 5 bases, with 16 bases left in between. Germline CDR1 SNHLY, CDR2 FYNNEI. CDR3 DNA sequence: TGTGCCAGCAGCCCCGGTCGCCCGGGGGAGACCCAGTACTTC. Protein product: CASSPGRPGETQYF.

This chain links TRBV30 with TRBJ1-5, with 7 bases that match TRBD1. Germline V lookup: CDR1 GTSNPN, CDR2 SVGIG (reference sequence). This CDR3 has 15 amino acids. The V and J ends lost 4 bases and 2 bases, in that order; junction bases with no gene match: 8. The CDR3 here is CAWTQGDSRNQPQHF. CDR3 coding DNA: TGTGCCTGGACCCAAGGGGACAGTCGCAATCAGCCCCAGCATTTT. Full variable domain (rest looked up from reference TRBV30 and TRBJ1-5): SQTIHQWPATLVQPVGSPLSLECTVEGTSNPNLYWYRQAAGRGLQLLFYSVGIGQISSEVPQNLSASRPQDRQFILSSKKLLLSDSGFYLCAWTQGDSRNQPQHFGDGTRLSIL.

This rearrangement joins TRBV28 to TRBJ2-5; D gene ambiguous. The CDR3 has 14 amino acids. From germline, CDR1 is MDHEN and CDR2 SYDVKM. V shed 7 bases and J shed 13 bases, with 25 bases lying between them. Here the CDR3 reads CASTSRATEKNLYF. CDR3 coding DNA: TGTGCCAGCACCTCCCGTGCAACTGAAAAAAACTTGTACTTC.

The chain employs TRBV4-1 and TRBJ1-6; 8 nucleotides match TRBD1. With 1 base clipped from V and 6 bases from J, the junction kept 5 bases outside the gene matches. CDR1 is MGHRA and CDR2 is YSYEKL in the germline V gene. CDR3 size: 16 residues. The DNA for the CDR3 is TGCGCCAGCAGCCAAGGACAGGGGCTGGTTAATTCACCCCTCCACTTT. Protein: CASSQGQGLVNSPLHF.